Reported below is one T cell receptor (beta chain). Its antigen is unknown. Germline-derived CDR1 and CDR2 are SGHTA and FQGNSA. The CDR3 has 14 amino acids. Trimming pared 5 bases from V and 0 bases from J, leaving 10 bases between. The data belong to a study of cytomegalovirus exposure and HLA in healthy donors. The PCR had 60 Vbeta and 13 Jbeta primers. In the source study's methods: An analysis that came later counted some 80 million unique TCR beta chains, 10 million to 12 million shared. The data were produced by immunoSEQ multiplex PCR, yet TCRdb's version contains in-frame clones alone and is incomplete. D and trimming were read from the DNA, whereas the V and J calls and clone size are those reported in that table. This repertoire shows some 200,000 clones, 60% to 80% found once; its top ten account for 1.5% to 2%. Study-wide results and caveats: Excluded were some V segments that proved indistinguishable, including TRBV6-2 and TRBV6-3.

The TCR comes from a man aged 18 to 29 in good health and CMV-seronegative. The chain is built from TRBV7-2 and TRBJ2-5, with D perhaps matching TRBD2 (6 bases). The sample consisted of PBMCs. The CDR3 loop reads CASSREWDQETQYF. The CDR3 DNA is TGTGCCAGCAGCCGGGAGTGGGACCAAGAGACCCAGTACTTC.